The TCR beta chain under discussion was sequenced for a study of TIL therapy for anti-PD-1-resistant metastatic lung cancer. Across the study: Most patients had lung adenocarcinoma; a few tumors were EGFR-mutant, two ALK-rearranged; half smoked currently or formerly. Median tumor mutation burden was roughly 1.5 mutations per megabase.

This clone has just a few counts. As yet, its antigen is unknown. The immunoSEQ assay was v3. Sequencing used immunoSEQ multiplex PCR; TCRdb keeps in-frame clones, though not all of them. The repertoire consists of approximately 87,000 clones, with roughly 65% occurring once and the leading ten covering 9.5% to 12%. V lost 5 bases to trimming and J lost 7 bases; unmatched junction nucleotides: 14. The CDR3 has 16 amino acids. Germline CDR1 is SGHRS and CDR2 is YFSETQ. Study-wide results and caveats: Many TIL product clones were absent from baseline tumor, suggesting clonal contraction.

Time point noted: pre-treatment sample, taken before nivolumab and TIL therapy. Tumor tissue came from excised metastases, mostly pleural nodules or supraclavicular lymph nodes. The TCR was taken from a person between 30 and 80 years old with non-small cell lung cancer. The chain combines TRBV5-1 with TRBJ2-1, with 8 bases matching TRBD2. Here the sequenced sample was tumor tissue, taken at baseline. The CDR3 bases are TGCGCCAGCAGGATACCCACTAGCGGCCTAGGGAATGAGCAGTTCTTC. Amino acid sequence: CASRIPTSGLGNEQFF.